This T cell receptor (beta chain) stems from a study of T cell responses to AZD1222 COVID-19 vaccine. Clones were read by immunoSEQ multiplex PCR, and TCRdb kept only the in-frame ones, dropping some. The repertoire holds approximately 110,000 clones, with 92% as singletons. The receptor was isolated from an adult in good health. This material consisted of peripheral blood, taken on day 0 of AZD1222 vaccination.

The CDR3 nucleotides read TGTGCCAGCCGGGGTGGAAGGGATCCCAATCAGCCCCAGCATTTT. It is translated as CASRGGRDPNQPQHF. V gene TRBV2 combines with J gene TRBJ1-5; D not certain. The V end lost 8 bases, the J end lost 3 bases, and 17 bases lay between the germline ends. The CDR3 is 15 residues long. Germline CDR1 SNHLY, CDR2 FYNNEI. Full variable domain (rest looked up from reference TRBV2 and TRBJ1-5): EPEVTQTPSHQVTQMGQEVILRCVPISNHLYFYWYRQILGQKVEFLVSFYNNEISEKSEIFDDQFSVERPDGSNFTLKIRSTKLEDSAMYFCASRGGRDPNQPQHFGDGTRLSIL.